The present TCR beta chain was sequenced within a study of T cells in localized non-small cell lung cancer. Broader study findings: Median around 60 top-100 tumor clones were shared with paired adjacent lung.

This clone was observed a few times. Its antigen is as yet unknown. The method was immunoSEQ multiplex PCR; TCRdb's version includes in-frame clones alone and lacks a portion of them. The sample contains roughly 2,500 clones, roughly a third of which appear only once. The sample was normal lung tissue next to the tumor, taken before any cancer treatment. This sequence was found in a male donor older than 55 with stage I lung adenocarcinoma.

CDR3 region: CASSLRGQGSYEQYF. The CDR3 DNA reads TGTGCCAGCAGCTTAAGGGGACAGGGCTCCTACGAGCAGTACTTC. The chain carries TRBV11-3 and TRBJ2-7; 9 nucleotides line up with TRBD1. Looked up from germline, CDR1 is SGHNT and CDR2 is YENEEA. V was clipped by 2 bases and J by 0 bases; unmatched bases: 2. The CDR3 covers 15 residues.